The subject of this entry is one T cell receptor beta chain. As yet, its antigen is unknown. These data originate in a study of read filtering for tumor transcriptome and immune sequencing. Study conclusions and caveats: Even smaller IR-seq throughput identified most shared clonotypes. Single-read clonotypes: 80% to 90% of IR-seq clonotypes (around 3.4% of reads), 65% to 75% of RNA-seq clonotypes (roughly 49% of reads).

Molecular barcoded adaptors covering alpha/delta and beta/gamma chains were used on about 390 ng RNA. TCRdb recomputed calls from the reads with MiXCR, one row per CDR3 protein. This sample has 30,000 to 35,000 distinct CDR3 sequences, with about 18% found just once. The V end lost 7 bases, the J end lost 2 bases, and 15 bases lay between the germline ends. CDR1 is SQVTM and CDR2 is ANQGSEA in the germline V gene. The CDR3 totals 14 residues. The receptor comes from a donor at least 40 years old with multiple myeloma. V and J are TRBV29-1 and TRBJ2-1; D might be TRBD1 or TRBD2, each matching 5 bases. The sample consisted of a population of CD138-negative cells sorted from bone marrow. Written as DNA, the CDR3 is TGCAGCGCAATCGGGACCTCCCCCTACAATGAGCAGTTCTTC. This gives the protein CSAIGTSPYNEQFF.